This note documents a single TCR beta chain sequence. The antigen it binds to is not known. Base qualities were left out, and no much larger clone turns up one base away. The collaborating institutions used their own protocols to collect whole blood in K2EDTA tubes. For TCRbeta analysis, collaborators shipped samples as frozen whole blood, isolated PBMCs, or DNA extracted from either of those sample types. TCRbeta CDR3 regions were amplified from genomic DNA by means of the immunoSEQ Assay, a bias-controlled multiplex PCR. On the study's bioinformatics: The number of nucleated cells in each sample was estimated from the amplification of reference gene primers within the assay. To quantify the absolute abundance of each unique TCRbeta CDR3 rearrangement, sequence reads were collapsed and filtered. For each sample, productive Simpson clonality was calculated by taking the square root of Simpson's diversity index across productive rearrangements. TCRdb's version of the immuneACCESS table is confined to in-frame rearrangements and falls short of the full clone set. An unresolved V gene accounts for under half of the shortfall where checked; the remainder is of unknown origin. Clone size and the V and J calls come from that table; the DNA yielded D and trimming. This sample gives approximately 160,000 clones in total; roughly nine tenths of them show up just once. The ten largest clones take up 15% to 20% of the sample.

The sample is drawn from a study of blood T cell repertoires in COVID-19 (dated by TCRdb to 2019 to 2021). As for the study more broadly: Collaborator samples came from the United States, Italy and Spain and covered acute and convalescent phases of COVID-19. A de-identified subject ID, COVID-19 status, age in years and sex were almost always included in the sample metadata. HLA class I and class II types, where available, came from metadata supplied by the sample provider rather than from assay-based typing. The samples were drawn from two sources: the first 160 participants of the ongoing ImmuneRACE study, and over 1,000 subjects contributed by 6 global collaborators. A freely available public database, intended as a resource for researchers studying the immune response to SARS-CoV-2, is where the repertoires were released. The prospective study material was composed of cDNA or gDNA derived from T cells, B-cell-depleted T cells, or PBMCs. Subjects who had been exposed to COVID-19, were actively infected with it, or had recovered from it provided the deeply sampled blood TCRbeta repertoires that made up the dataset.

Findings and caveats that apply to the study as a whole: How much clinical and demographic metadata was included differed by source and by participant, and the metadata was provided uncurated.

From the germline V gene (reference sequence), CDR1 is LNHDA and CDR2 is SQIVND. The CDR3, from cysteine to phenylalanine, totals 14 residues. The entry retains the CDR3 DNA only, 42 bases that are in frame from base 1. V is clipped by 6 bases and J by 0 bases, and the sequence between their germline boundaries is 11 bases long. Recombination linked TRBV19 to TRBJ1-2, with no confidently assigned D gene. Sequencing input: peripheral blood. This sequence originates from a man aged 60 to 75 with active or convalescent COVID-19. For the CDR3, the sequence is CASSPRNTNYGYTF. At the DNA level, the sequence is TGTGCCAGTAGCCCTAGAAATACTAACTATGGCTACACCTTC.